These T cell receptor beta chains were read from a single sample in a study of cytomegalovirus exposure and HLA in healthy donors. Data came from immunoSEQ multiplex PCR; TCRdb stores just in-frame clones and leaves some out. The data contain 170,000 or so clones, roughly four fifths of them singletons. The specimen was PBMCs. Receptor source: a girl aged 10-17 years in good health and CMV-seropositive. CDR3s include the opening cysteine and the closing phenylalanine or tryptophan. The order of the fields is clone size, V gene, J gene, CDR3 length, D gene, CDR3 DNA, CDR3 protein. D genes are given only for firm matches. For some rows the clone size is stated as once, few or many, or as a class when expanded; others skip it.

>-|TRBV11-1|TRBJ2-5|15|-
TGTGCCAGCAGCATCCTAATGACAGGACAAGAGACCCAGTACTTC
CASSILMTGQETQYF
>-|TRBV4-1|TRBJ2-5|15|TRBD2
TGCGCCAGCAGCCGGGCGGGGGGGCCTCAGGAGACCCAGTACTTC
CASSRAGGPQETQYF
>-|TRBV6-5|TRBJ1-3|13|-
TGTGCCAGCAGGCAGGGTTCTGGAAACACCATATATTTT
CASRQGSGNTIYF
>-|TRBV9|TRBJ1-5|14|-
TGTGCCAGCAGCAAGGGGAAGGGCAATCAGCCCCAGCATTTT
CASSKGKGNQPQHF
>once|TRBV4-1|TRBJ1-2|12|-
TGCGCCAGCAGCCAAGCGAACTATGGCTACACCTTC
CASSQANYGYTF
>once|TRBV18|TRBJ1-2|14|-
TGTGCCAGCTCACCAATCGGAGGGAGTCGTGGCTACACCTTC
CASSPIGGSRGYTF
>-|TRBV30|TRBJ1-2|13|TRBD1
TGTGCCTGGAGCGAAAGGACAGGGGTTGGGCAAGCCTTC
CAWSERTGVGQAF
>once|TRBV30|TRBJ1-1|11|-
TGTGCCTGGGACCGACAGGCTGAAGCTTTCTTT
CAWDRQAEAFF
>-|TRBV27|TRBJ1-6|14|-
TGTGCCAGCACTCCCCGCTGGACTAGCTCACCCCTCCACTTT
CASTPRWTSSPLHF
>-|TRBV5-5|TRBJ1-5|15|-
TGTGCCAGCAGCTTGGCTTTGCCCGGGGGTCAGCCCCAGCATTTT
CASSLALPGGQPQHF
>-|TRBV13|TRBJ1-1|14|-
TGTGCCAGCAGCTTAGGCGTGGCGAACACTGAAGCTTTCTTT
CASSLGVANTEAFF
>-|TRBV6-4|TRBJ1-2|12|TRBD1
TGTGCCAGCAGCCGCCAGGGGGGCGGCTACACCTTC
CASSRQGGGYTF
>-|TRBV2|TRBJ1-1|13|-
TGTGCCAGCAACGGACACCCGGGCACTGAAGCTTTCTTT
CASNGHPGTEAFF
>few|TRBV5-8|TRBJ1-2|13|TRBD1
TGTGCCAGCAGCCGGGACAGGGCGGATGGCTACACCTTC
CASSRDRADGYTF
>-|TRBV5-1|TRBJ2-3|13|-
TGCGCCAGCGCGAATCAGGGGACAGATACGCAGTATTTT
CASANQGTDTQYF
>-|TRBV12-5|TRBJ1-1|17|-
TGTGCTAGTGGTTTCGGTCCCGGGACATTCATGAACACTGAAGCTTTCTTT
CASGFGPGTFMNTEAFF
>-|TRBV9|TRBJ2-1|14|TRBD2
TGTGCCAGCAGCCTAAGCGGGGGAGGTAATGAGCAGTTCTTC
CASSLSGGGNEQFF
>-|TRBV19|TRBJ1-4|15|TRBD1
TGTGCCAGTAGTACACCACAGGGGGTTAACGAAAAACTGTTTTTT
CASSTPQGVNEKLFF
>-|TRBV28|TRBJ1-1|13|TRBD1
TGTGCCAGCAGTTTAGACGGGGACAGAGAAGCTTTCTTT
CASSLDGDREAFF
>-|TRBV7-8|TRBJ2-5|16|-
TGTGCCAGCAGCTTAGGGTTCAGGGGCGGGGGCGAGACCCAGTACTTC
CASSLGFRGGGETQYF
>-|TRBV2|TRBJ1-2|13|TRBD1
TGTGCCAGCAGTGAAGCGGGGACAGGAGGCTACACCTTC
CASSEAGTGGYTF
>-|TRBV7-2|TRBJ2-1|17|TRBD2
TGTGCCAGCGGCGCTCCCTTAAGGGCGGGGGAGCGGGATGAGCAGTTCTTC
CASGAPLRAGERDEQFF
>-|TRBV9|TRBJ1-3|15|-
TGTGCCAGCAGCGTAGGGGCGGGTGTTGGAAACACCATATATTTT
CASSVGAGVGNTIYF
>once|TRBV23-1|TRBJ1-1|14|-
TGCGCCAGCAGTCAATCTCAGGTAAACACTGAAGCTTTCTTT
CASSQSQVNTEAFF
>-|TRBV7-9|TRBJ1-3|16|TRBD1
TGTGCCAGCAGCCTCCGGGGACAGGGGTCTGGAAACACCATATATTTT
CASSLRGQGSGNTIYF
>-|TRBV5-4|TRBJ1-1|14|-
TGTGCCAGCAGCTTTGCACAGGGCAGATTTGAAGCTTTCTTT
CASSFAQGRFEAFF
>once|TRBV6-1|TRBJ1-1|13|-
TGTGCCAGTGGACAGACCATGAACACTGAAGCTTTCTTT
CASGQTMNTEAFF
>-|TRBV9|TRBJ2-1|19|TRBD2
TGTGCCAGCAGCCCTGGACCCGGGACTAGCGGGGGTCCCTACAATGAGCAGTTCTTC
CASSPGPGTSGGPYNEQFF
>-|TRBV19|TRBJ2-3|14|-
TGTGCCAGTAGTATCAGCGGGAGCACAGATACGCAGTATTTT
CASSISGSTDTQYF
>-|TRBV7-9|TRBJ2-5|13|TRBD2
TGTGCCAGCAGCTATCTAGCGGAAGAGACCCAGTACTTC
CASSYLAEETQYF
>-|TRBV30|TRBJ2-7|14|-
TGTGCCTGGAGCCTTGGGACAAACTTCTACGAGCAGTACTTC
CAWSLGTNFYEQYF
>-|TRBV29-1|TRBJ2-5|12|-
TGCAGCGTTGCAGGACAGTCAGAGACCCAGTACTTC
CSVAGQSETQYF
>-|TRBV7-2|TRBJ2-7|16|-
TGTGCCAGCAGCCGCTCAGGGGCGATGAGCTCCTACGAGCAGTACTTC
CASSRSGAMSSYEQYF
>-|TRBV30|TRBJ1-2|14|TRBD1
TGTGCCTGGAGTCCAGGGACAGGGGGGGATGGCTACACCTTC
CAWSPGTGGDGYTF
>few|TRBV6-1|TRBJ2-7|15|TRBD2
TGTGCCAGCAGTGCTAGCGGGGAGAGCTCCTACGAGCAGTACTTC
CASSASGESSYEQYF
>-|TRBV7-3|TRBJ2-1|14|TRBD2
TGTGCCAGCAGCTTAAGCCCAGCGGGGGATGAGCAGTTCTTC
CASSLSPAGDEQFF
>-|TRBV6-5|TRBJ1-5|14|-
TGTGCCAGCAGTCCGACTAGTGGCAATCAGCCCCAGCATTTT
CASSPTSGNQPQHF
>-|TRBV27|TRBJ1-5|15|-
TGTGCCAGCAGTCCGGCGGGGGTGGTGCATCAGCCCCAGCATTTT
CASSPAGVVHQPQHF
>-|TRBV29-1|TRBJ2-7|15|TRBD1
TGCAGCGTTGTCGGGTCTGGGACAGGGTCCTACGAGCAGTACTTC
CSVVGSGTGSYEQYF
>-|TRBV19|TRBJ1-2|15|-
TGTGCCAGTAGTATAATTGCAGGGGCGGTGAAGGGCTACACCTTC
CASSIIAGAVKGYTF
>-|TRBV6-6|TRBJ1-1|15|TRBD1
TGTGCCAGCAGTGCACCGGGACAGGGTGACACTGAAGCTTTCTTT
CASSAPGQGDTEAFF
>-|TRBV5-1|TRBJ2-2|15|-
TGCGCCAGCAGCTTGGCCAGGGGCGCGACCGGGGAGCTGTTTTTT
CASSLARGATGELFF
>-|TRBV7-3|TRBJ1-2|13|TRBD1
TGTGCCAGCAGCTTAGAGGACAGGGACGGCTACACCTTC
CASSLEDRDGYTF
>-|TRBV19|TRBJ1-4|15|-
TGTGCCAGTAGTATAGAGAAGTGGGGCTCTGAAAAACTGTTTTTT
CASSIEKWGSEKLFF
>few|TRBV6-5|TRBJ1-1|13|-
TGTGCCAGTGCAAAGGACTTTAACACTGAAGCTTTCTTT
CASAKDFNTEAFF
>-|TRBV6-1|TRBJ2-7|17|-
TGTGCCAGCAGTGAGGGGGCAGGTTGGGGCCAAACCTACGAGCAGTACTTC
CASSEGAGWGQTYEQYF
>-|TRBV4-2|TRBJ2-1|16|-
TGTGCCAGCACCACCAGGGGGGACTTCTCCTACAATGAGCAGTTCTTC
CASTTRGDFSYNEQFF
>-|TRBV5-1|TRBJ2-2|17|TRBD2
TGCGCCAGCAGCTTGGCTAGCGGGGGGCTGAACACCGGGGAGCTGTTTTTT
CASSLASGGLNTGELFF
>-|TRBV9|TRBJ2-7|16|TRBD1
TGTGCCAGCAGCCCCCGCGGACAGGGGCGGCATTACGAGCAGTACTTC
CASSPRGQGRHYEQYF